This TCR beta chain derives from a study of blood T cell repertoires in COVID-19. Study in general: Acute-phase and convalescent COVID-19 samples originated in the United States, Italy and Spain.

Authors' data handling: How many nucleated cells were present was estimated from reference gene primer amplification. Only in-frame clones appear in the TCRdb table, and some are missing; sequencing was by immunoSEQ multiplex PCR. For V, J and clone size, that table is used; D and trimming come from the DNA. The repertoire holds around 270,000 clones, about 88% seen once, with around 1.8% in the top ten. The CDR3 has 14 residues. Germline-derived CDR1 and CDR2 are SEHNR and FQNEAQ (reference sequence). V trimming: 0 bases; J trimming: 6 bases; junction bases outside the gene matches: 0. This clonotype was obtained from a man aged 30-40 years with active or convalescent COVID-19. The sequenced sample consisted of peripheral blood. The chain carries TRBV7-9 and TRBJ1-5; 9 bases align to TRBD1. CDR3 protein: CASSLAGQGQPQHF. The CDR3 DNA sequence: TGTGCCAGCAGCTTAGCGGGACAGGGTCAGCCCCAGCATTTT.